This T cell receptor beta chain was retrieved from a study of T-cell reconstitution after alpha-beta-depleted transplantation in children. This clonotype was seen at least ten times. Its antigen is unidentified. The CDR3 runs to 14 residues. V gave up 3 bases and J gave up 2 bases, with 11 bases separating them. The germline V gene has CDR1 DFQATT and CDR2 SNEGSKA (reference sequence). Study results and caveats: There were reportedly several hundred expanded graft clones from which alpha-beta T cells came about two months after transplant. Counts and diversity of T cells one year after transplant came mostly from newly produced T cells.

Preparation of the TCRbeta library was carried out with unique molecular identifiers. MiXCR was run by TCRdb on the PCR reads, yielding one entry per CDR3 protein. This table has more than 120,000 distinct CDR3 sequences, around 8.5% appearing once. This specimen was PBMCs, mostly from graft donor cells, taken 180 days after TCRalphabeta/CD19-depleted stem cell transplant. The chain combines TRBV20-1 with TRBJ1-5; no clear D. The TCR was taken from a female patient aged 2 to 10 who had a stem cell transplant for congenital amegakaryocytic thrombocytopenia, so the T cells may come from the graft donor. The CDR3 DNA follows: TGCAGTGCTAGCCAATATAGTGGCAATCAGCCCCAGCATTTT. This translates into CSASQYSGNQPQHF.